A single sample gave rise to the 20 T cell receptor beta chains below, sequenced in a study of CD8+ T cells in alopecia areata. The treatment: oral pan-JAK inhibitor, 5-10 mg twice daily. Reverse transcribed after extraction, RNA yielded cDNA as the sequencing template. TCRdb's copy holds only in-frame clones and misses some; the assay was immunoSEQ multiplex PCR. This table holds around 70,000 clones, around 29% found once. The sequences come from CD8+ T cells sorted from blood, collected at week 4, from a patient treated with tofacitinib. These receptors originate from a human donor with alopecia areata.

The J gene is TRBJ1-1, the V gene TRBV30, with D unclear. CDR1 is GTSNPN and CDR2 is SVGIG in the germline V gene (reference sequence). V dropped 2 bases and J dropped 4 bases, with 11 bases sitting between them. This CDR3 has 13 residues. The CDR3 reads CAWSFFVGTEAFF. The CDR3 nucleotides are TGTGCCTGGAGTTTCTTTGTCGGCACTGAAGCTTTCTTT.

The chain recombines TRBV7-3 with TRBJ2-7; TRBD1 might be the D (5 bases). Per germline, CDR1 SGHTA and CDR2 FQGTGA. V gave up 7 bases and J gave up 6 bases, with 10 bases separating them. The CDR3 runs 11 residues. CDR3 loop: CASTSRGEQYF. CDR3 nucleotide sequence: TGTGCCAGCACCTCTAGGGGCGAGCAGTACTTC.

This clone was seen a few times. The rearrangement joins TRBV25-1 to TRBJ2-2, with D possibly matching TRBD2 (6 bases). This CDR3 is 14 amino acids long. The V gene's germline CDR1 is MGHDK and CDR2 SYGVNS. V dropped 3 bases and J dropped 6 bases, with 11 bases sitting between them. CDR3 sequence reads: CASSDAGGAGELFF. CDR3 nucleotides: TGTGCCAGCAGTGACGCAGGAGGGGCCGGGGAGCTGTTTTTT.

V gene TRBV25-1 combines with J gene TRBJ1-2, with D possibly being TRBD1 (5 bases). CDR3 length: 12 amino acids. The V end lost 2 bases, the J end lost 4 bases, and 5 bases lay between the germline ends. The germline CDR1 and CDR2 sequences are MGHDK and SYGVNS. CDR3 sequence: CASSEQGYGYTF. The CDR3 DNA is TGTGCCAGCAGTGAACAGGGCTATGGCTACACCTTC.

This clone was found a few times. The V call is TRBV20-1, the J call TRBJ2-3, with D unresolved. V dropped 4 bases and J dropped 7 bases, with 9 bases sitting between them. This CDR3 has 11 amino acids. Germline V lookup: CDR1 DFQATT, CDR2 SNEGSKA (reference sequence). CDR3 region: CSAMLENTQYF. The CDR3 bases are TGCAGTGCTATGCTGGAAAATACGCAGTATTTT.

This clone has more than one count but fewer than ten. The V call is TRBV30, the J call TRBJ1-1, with a weak D call TRBD1 (6 bases). The CDR3 consists of 13 residues. V was pared by 0 bases and J by 3 bases, with 8 bases between. The germline V gene has CDR1 GTSNPN and CDR2 SVGIG (reference sequence). The CDR3 DNA reads TGTGCCTGGAGTGTTCAGGGGTACACTGAAGCTTTCTTT. This translates into CAWSVQGYTEAFF.

The chain uses TRBV29-1 and TRBJ1-2; D not resolved. The CDR3 consists of 11 residues. Germline V gene sequence: CDR1 SQVTM, CDR2 ANQGSEA. Between the trimmed V and J ends, which lost 2 bases and 8 bases, there was a span of 9 bases. CDR3: CSVERPIGYTF. For the CDR3, the DNA is TGCAGCGTTGAACGTCCAATCGGCTACACCTTC.

This chain joins TRBV29-1 and TRBJ1-1; D call uncertain. This CDR3 has 13 amino acids. V dropped 8 bases and J dropped 4 bases, with 17 bases sitting between them. CDR1 is SQVTM, CDR2 ANQGSEA, per germline. The CDR3: CSTYLSVGTEAFF. CDR3 sequence (DNA): TGCAGCACATACCTTTCTGTCGGCACTGAAGCTTTCTTT.

This clone was found many times. The V and J genes are TRBV6-4 and TRBJ2-3; the match to TRBD2 covers 9 bases. V lost 3 bases, J lost 4 bases, and 5 bases stayed unmatched. Per germline, CDR1 MRHNA and CDR2 SNTAGT. This CDR3 region has 15 residues. Here the CDR3 DNA reads TGTGCCAGCAGTGAGAGTAGCGGGAGCCCAGATACGCAGTATTTT. Protein sequence: CASSESSGSPDTQYF.

The V call is TRBV9, the J call TRBJ1-4; D not certain. The CDR3 totals 15 residues. V was trimmed by 4 bases and J by 4 bases, leaving 14 bases between them. Germline V lookup: CDR1 SGDLS, CDR2 YYNGEE. The CDR3: CASSPLGDGNEKLFF. In DNA, the CDR3 is TGTGCCAGCAGCCCCTTGGGCGACGGTAATGAAAAACTGTTTTTT. The entire variable domain, with the rest obtained from reference TRBV9 and TRBJ1-4, is as follows: DSGVTQTPKHLITATGQRVTLRCSPRSGDLSVYWYQQSLDQGLQFLIQYYNGEERAKGNILERFSAQQFPDLHSELNLSSLELGDSALYFCASSPLGDGNEKLFFGSGTQLSVL.

The V call is TRBV6-1, the J call TRBJ1-5, with 8 bases that match TRBD1. J lost 5 bases, V lost 6 bases, and 9 bases had no gene match. CDR1 and CDR2 from the germline V gene are MNHNS and SASEGT. CDR3 length: 15 residues. The DNA for the CDR3 is TGTGCCAGCAGCTCGACAGGGGATCTGGATCAGCCCCAGCATTTT. It translates to CASSSTGDLDQPQHF.

Details on this clone: This same CDR3 is encoded by further DNA sequences in the sample. The rearrangement joins TRBV7-9 to TRBJ2-7; TRBD1 might be the D (6 bases). CDR3 length: 13 residues. Germline V lookup: CDR1 SEHNR, CDR2 FQNEAQ (reference sequence). V lost 6 bases and J lost 2, with 11 bases in between. The CDR3 bases are TGTGCCAGCAGTTATACAGGGACCTACGAGCAGTACTTC. Encoded protein: CASSYTGTYEQYF.

The rearrangement links TRBV6-5 to TRBJ2-5; TRBD1 or TRBD2 may be the D gene (5 bases each). Between the trimmed V and J ends, which lost 5 bases and 5 bases, there was a span of 15 bases. This CDR3 comprises 14 residues. The germline CDR1 and CDR2 sequences are MNHEY and SVGAGI. In nucleotides, the CDR3 is TGTGCCAGCAGTCCTGTTGGGGGAAGGGAGACCCAGTACTTC. This sequence encodes CASSPVGGRETQYF.

V and J are TRBV2 and TRBJ2-7, with TRBD2 matching over 11 bases. V lost 7 bases, J lost 2 bases, and 7 bases stayed unmatched. Germline V lookup: CDR1 SNHLY, CDR2 FYNNEI. CDR3 length: 15 amino acids. The CDR3 region has the DNA TGTGCCAGCACTACTAGCGGGAGCTGGACCTACGAGCAGTACTTC. Translated, it gives CASTTSGSWTYEQYF. The whole variable domain, remainder taken from reference TRBV2 and TRBJ2-7, is EPEVTQTPSHQVTQMGQEVILRCVPISNHLYFYWYRQILGQKVEFLVSFYNNEISEKSEIFDDQFSVERPDGSNFTLKIRSTKLEDSAMYFCASTTSGSWTYEQYFGPGTRLTVT.

This clone appeared a few times. The chain links TRBV29-1 to TRBJ1-2; TRBD1 aligns across 9 bases. The ends lost 7 bases at V and 5 bases at J; junction bases unmatched: 14. The germline V gene has CDR1 SQVTM and CDR2 ANQGSEA. The CDR3 has 15 amino acids. DNA for the CDR3: TGCAGCGCAGAGAACCACAGGGGGCGCCGATATGGCTACACCTTC. This sequence encodes CSAENHRGRRYGYTF. The full variable domain, completed using reference TRBV29-1 and TRBJ1-2, is SAVISQKPSRDICQRGTSLTIQCQVDSQVTMMFWYRQQPGQSLTLIATANQGSEATYESGFVIDKFPISRPNLTFSTLTVSNMSPEDSSIYLCSAENHRGRRYGYTFGSGTRLTVV.

The rearrangement links TRBV30 to TRBJ1-5; D possibly corresponds to TRBD1 (5 bases). The V gene's germline CDR1 is GTSNPN and CDR2 SVGIG (reference sequence). The CDR3 length is 15 residues. Trimming shortened V by 3 bases and J by 4 bases, and 16 bases separated the two germline ends. The DNA for the CDR3 is TGTGCCTGGAGGTCGGCCTTTGGGGGGAATCAGCCCCAGCATTTT. Encoded protein: CAWRSAFGGNQPQHF.

The V call is TRBV29-1, the J call TRBJ2-2; 7 nucleotides line up with TRBD1. With 2 bases clipped from V and 1 base from J, the junction kept 4 bases outside the gene matches. This CDR3 is 15 amino acids long. Per germline, CDR1 SQVTM and CDR2 ANQGSEA. The CDR3 sequence: CSVESRTGNTGELFF. CDR3 sequence (DNA): TGCAGCGTTGAAAGTAGGACAGGGAACACCGGGGAGCTGTTTTTT.

This clone showed up just a few times. The rearrangement joins TRBV19 to TRBJ2-2, with D uncertain. V was clipped by 3 bases and J by 8 bases, with 7 bases between them. Germline CDR1 is LNHDA and CDR2 is SQIVND (reference sequence). This CDR3 is 12 amino acids long. Here the CDR3 DNA reads TGTGCCAGTAGTATCCGGGCGGGGGAGCTGTTTTTT. Its translation is CASSIRAGELFF.

The chain joins TRBV29-1 to TRBJ1-1; 7 bases are shared with TRBD1. V was pared by 2 bases and J by 0 bases, with 9 bases of the junction left unmatched. This CDR3 spans 16 amino acids. CDR1 SQVTM and CDR2 ANQGSEA come from the germline V gene. The CDR3, as DNA: TGCAGCGTTGAAATTTTGACAGGGCCCCTGAACACTGAAGCTTTCTTT. Translation: CSVEILTGPLNTEAFF. Supplemented by reference TRBV29-1 and TRBJ1-1, the full variable domain reads SAVISQKPSRDICQRGTSLTIQCQVDSQVTMMFWYRQQPGQSLTLIATANQGSEATYESGFVIDKFPISRPNLTFSTLTVSNMSPEDSSIYLCSVEILTGPLNTEAFFGQGTRLTVV.

This clone turned up a few times. The CDR3 protein is CASSLGQGSFYTEAFF. CDR3 in DNA: TGTGCCAGCAGCTTAGGACAGGGGAGTTTCTACACTGAAGCTTTCTTT. This chain uses TRBV13 with TRBJ1-1; 7 bases are shared with TRBD1. Per germline, CDR1 PRHDT and CDR2 FYEKMQ (reference sequence). The CDR3 extends over 16 amino acids. V shed 0 bases and J 3 bases; nucleotides not matched to a gene: 7.